The source of this T cell receptor beta chain is a study of vaccination effects on CD4 cells after COVID-19. The protocol was immunoSEQ multiplex PCR, while the TCRdb copy is restricted to in-frame clones and leaves out a portion. In the table there are about 54,000 clones, around 75% of which are singletons. Before sequencing, viral peptide pools were used by the ViraFEST assay to expand antigen-specific CD4+ T cells. A roughly 10-day culture period preceded the isolation of CD4+ T cells. The germline V gene has CDR1 LNHDA and CDR2 SQIVND (reference sequence). CDR3 length: 18 amino acids. After removal of 8 bases from V and 3 bases from J, the junction contained 18 bases not matched to a gene. Comments on this clone: No antigen is known for it.

This sequence was found in a human donor who received a COVID-19 vaccine. Sequenced here: CD4+ T cells from PBMCs cultured with HCoV-229E spike peptides, sampled before COVID-19 vaccination. The chain has TRBV19 and TRBJ2-2; 7 nucleotides match TRBD2. CDR3 loop: CASRFWVGRGGDTGELFF. The CDR3 DNA reads as TGTGCCAGTCGTTTTTGGGTGGGGCGGGGAGGGGACACCGGGGAGCTGTTTTTT. Based on the CDR3 plus reference TRBV19 and TRBJ2-2, the full variable domain is DGGITQSPKYLFRKEGQNVTLSCEQNLNHDAMYWYRQDPGQGLRLIYYSQIVNDFQKGDIAEGYSVSREKKESFPLTVTSAQKNPTAFYLCASRFWVGRGGDTGELFFGEGSRLTVL.